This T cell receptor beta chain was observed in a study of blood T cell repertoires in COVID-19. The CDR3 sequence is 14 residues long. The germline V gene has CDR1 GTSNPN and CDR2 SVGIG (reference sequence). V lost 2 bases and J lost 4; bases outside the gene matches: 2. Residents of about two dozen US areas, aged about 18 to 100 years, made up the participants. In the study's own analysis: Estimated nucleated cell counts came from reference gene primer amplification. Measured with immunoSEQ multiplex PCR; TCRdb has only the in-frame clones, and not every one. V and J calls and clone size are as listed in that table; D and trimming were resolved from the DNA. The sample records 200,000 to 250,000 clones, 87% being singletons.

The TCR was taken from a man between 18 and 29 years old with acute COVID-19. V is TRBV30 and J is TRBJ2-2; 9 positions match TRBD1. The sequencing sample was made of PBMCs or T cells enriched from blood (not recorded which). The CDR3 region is CAWSRDRVTGELFF. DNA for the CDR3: TGTGCCTGGAGTCGGGACAGGGTCACCGGGGAGCTGTTTTTT. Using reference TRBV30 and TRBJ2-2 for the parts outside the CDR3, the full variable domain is SQTIHQWPATLVQPVGSPLSLECTVEGTSNPNLYWYRQAAGRGLQLLFYSVGIGQISSEVPQNLSASRPQDRQFILSSKKLLLSDSGFYLCAWSRDRVTGELFFGEGSRLTVL.